This entry describes one T cell receptor (beta chain). Its antigen remains unidentified. Here immunoSEQ multiplex PCR was the method, and the copy in TCRdb shows in-frame clones only, minus some. Of about 130,000 clones in the sample, around 94% were seen once. This sample was included in a study of T cell responses to AZD1222 COVID-19 vaccine. Study findings and constraints: Baseline seropositives among AZD1222 recipients totaled only 5 to 7. Scientists sampled the repertoires only once the peak T cell response had passed. Targeting of unmutated variant regions was reportedly seen in nearly half of spike-specific TCRs.

Trimming pared 6 bases from V and 0 bases from J, leaving 12 bases between. In germline, CDR1 is MDHEN, CDR2 SYDVKM. The CDR3 is 15 residues long. The rearrangement joins TRBV28 to TRBJ1-3; D gene ambiguous. The sample in question was peripheral blood, obtained on day 0 of AZD1222 vaccination. The receptor comes from an adult in good health. CDR3 coding DNA: TGTGCCAGCAGGAGGGTTATGAGCTCTGGAAACACCATATATTTT. Residues: CASRRVMSSGNTIYF.